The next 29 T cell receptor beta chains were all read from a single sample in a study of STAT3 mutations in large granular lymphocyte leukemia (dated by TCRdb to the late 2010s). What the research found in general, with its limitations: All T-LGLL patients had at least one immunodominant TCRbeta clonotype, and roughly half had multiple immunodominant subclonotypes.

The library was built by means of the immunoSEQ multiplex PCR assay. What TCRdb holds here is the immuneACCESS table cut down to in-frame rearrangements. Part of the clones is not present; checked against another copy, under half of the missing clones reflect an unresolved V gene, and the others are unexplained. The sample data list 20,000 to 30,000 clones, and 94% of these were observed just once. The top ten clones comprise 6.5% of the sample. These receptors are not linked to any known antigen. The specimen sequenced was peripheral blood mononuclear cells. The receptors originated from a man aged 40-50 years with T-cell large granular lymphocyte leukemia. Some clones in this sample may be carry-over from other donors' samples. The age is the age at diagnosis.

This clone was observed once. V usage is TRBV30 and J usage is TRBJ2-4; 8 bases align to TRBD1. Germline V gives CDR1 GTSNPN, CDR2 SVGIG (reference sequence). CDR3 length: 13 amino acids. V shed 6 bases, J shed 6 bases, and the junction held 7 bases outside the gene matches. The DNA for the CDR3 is TGTGCCTGTACGGTGGACAGGGTAAACATTCAGTACTTC. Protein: CACTVDRVNIQYF.

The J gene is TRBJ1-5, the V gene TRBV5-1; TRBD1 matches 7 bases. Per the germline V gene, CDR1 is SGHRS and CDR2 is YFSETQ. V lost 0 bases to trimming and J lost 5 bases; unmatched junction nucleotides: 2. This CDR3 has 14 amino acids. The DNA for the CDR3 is TGCGCCAGCAGCTTGGGACAGGGTCATCAGCCCCAGCATTTT. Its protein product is CASSLGQGHQPQHF.

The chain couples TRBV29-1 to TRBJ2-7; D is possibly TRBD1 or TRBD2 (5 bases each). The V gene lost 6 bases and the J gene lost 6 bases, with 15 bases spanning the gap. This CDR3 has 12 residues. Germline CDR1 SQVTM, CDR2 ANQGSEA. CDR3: CSVDVGTAEQYF. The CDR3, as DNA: TGCAGCGTCGACGTAGGGACGGCCGAGCAGTACTTC.

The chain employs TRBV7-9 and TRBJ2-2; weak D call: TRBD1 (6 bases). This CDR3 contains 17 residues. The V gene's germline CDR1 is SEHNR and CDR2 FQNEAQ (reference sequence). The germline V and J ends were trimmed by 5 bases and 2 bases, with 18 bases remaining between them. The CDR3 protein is CASSPPGQTSNTGELFF. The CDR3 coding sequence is TGTGCCAGCAGCCCCCCCGGACAGACGTCTAACACCGGGGAGCTGTTTTTT.

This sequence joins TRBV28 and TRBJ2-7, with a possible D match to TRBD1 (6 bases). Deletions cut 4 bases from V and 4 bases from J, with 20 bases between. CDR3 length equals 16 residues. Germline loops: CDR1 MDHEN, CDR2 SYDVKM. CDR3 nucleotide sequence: TGTGCCAGCAGTTCCATCAAGGGGGATCTAGGTTACGAGCAGTACTTC. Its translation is CASSSIKGDLGYEQYF. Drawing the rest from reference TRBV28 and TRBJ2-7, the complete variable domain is DVKVTQSSRYLVKRTGEKVFLECVQDMDHENMFWYRQDPGLGLRLIYFSYDVKMKEKGDIPEGYSVSREKKERFSLILESASTNQTSMYLCASSSIKGDLGYEQYFGPGTRLTVT.

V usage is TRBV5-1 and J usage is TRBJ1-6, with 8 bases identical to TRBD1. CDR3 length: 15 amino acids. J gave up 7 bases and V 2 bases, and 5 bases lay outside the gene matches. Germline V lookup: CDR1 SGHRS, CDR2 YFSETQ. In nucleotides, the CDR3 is TGCGCCAGCAGCTTCCAAACAGGGGGAAATTCACCCCTCCACTTT. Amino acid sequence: CASSFQTGGNSPLHF.

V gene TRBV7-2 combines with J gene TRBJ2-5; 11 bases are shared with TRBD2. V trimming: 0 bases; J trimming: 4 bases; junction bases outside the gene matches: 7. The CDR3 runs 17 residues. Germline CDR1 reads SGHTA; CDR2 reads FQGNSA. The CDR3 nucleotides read TGTGCCAGCAGCTTAGCTAGCGGGGGGGCCGAGGGAGAGACCCAGTACTTC. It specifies CASSLASGGAEGETQYF. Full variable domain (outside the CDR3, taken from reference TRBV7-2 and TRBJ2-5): GAGVSQSPSNKVTEKGKDVELRCDPISGHTALYWYRQSLGQGLEFLIYFQGNSAPDKSGLPSDRFSAERTGGSVSTLTIQRTQQEDSAVYLCASSLASGGAEGETQYFGPGTRLLVL.

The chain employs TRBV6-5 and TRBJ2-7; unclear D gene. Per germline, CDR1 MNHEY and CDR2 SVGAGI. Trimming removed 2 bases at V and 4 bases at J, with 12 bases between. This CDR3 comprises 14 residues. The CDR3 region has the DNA TGTGCCAGCAGTTACGGCAGGCTGAAATACGAGCAGTACTTC. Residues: CASSYGRLKYEQYF.

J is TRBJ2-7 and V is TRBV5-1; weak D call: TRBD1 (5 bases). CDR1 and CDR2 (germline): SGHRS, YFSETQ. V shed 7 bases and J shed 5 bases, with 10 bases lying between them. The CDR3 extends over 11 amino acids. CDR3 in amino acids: CASSQGDEQYF. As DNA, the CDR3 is TGCGCCAGCTCTCAAGGGGACGAGCAGTACTTC.

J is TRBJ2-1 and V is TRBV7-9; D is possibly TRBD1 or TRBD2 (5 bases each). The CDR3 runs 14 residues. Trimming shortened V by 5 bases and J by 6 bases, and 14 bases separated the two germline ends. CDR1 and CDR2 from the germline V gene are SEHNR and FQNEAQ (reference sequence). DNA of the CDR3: TGTGCCAGCAGCAAAGCGGCCAGGGTCAATGAGCAGTTCTTC. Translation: CASSKAARVNEQFF.

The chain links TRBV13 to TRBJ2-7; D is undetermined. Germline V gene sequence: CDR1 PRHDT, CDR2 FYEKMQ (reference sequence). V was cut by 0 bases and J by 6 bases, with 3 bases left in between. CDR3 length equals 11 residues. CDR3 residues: CASSLGGEQYF. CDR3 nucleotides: TGTGCCAGCAGCTTAGGGGGCGAGCAGTACTTC.

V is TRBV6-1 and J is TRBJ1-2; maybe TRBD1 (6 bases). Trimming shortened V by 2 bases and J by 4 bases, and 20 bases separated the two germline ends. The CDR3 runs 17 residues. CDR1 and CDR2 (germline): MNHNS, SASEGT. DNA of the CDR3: TGTGCCAGCAGTGAAATCGGGGGGCCCCTTCTCGGCTATGGCTACACCTTC. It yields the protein CASSEIGGPLLGYGYTF.

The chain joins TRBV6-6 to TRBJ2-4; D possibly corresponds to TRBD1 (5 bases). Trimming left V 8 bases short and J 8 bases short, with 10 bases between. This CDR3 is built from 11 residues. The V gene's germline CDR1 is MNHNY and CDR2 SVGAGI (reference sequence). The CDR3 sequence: CASHRKDIQYF. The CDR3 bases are TGTGCCAGCCACAGGAAGGACATTCAGTACTTC.

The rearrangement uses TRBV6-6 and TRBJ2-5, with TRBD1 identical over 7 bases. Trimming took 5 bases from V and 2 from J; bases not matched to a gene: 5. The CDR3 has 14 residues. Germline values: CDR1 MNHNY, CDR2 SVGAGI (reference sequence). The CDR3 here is CASSPWDRQETQYF. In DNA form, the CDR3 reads TGTGCCAGCAGTCCCTGGGACAGACAAGAGACCCAGTACTTC.

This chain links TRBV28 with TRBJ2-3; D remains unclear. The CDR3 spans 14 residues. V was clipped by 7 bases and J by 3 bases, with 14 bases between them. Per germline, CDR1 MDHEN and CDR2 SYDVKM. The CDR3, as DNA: TGTGCCAGCAACTTGGGAAACGGGACAGATACGCAGTATTTT. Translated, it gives CASNLGNGTDTQYF.

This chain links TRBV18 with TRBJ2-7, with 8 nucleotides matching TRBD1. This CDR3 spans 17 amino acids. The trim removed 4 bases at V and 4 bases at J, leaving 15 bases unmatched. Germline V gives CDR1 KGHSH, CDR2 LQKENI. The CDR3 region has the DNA TGTGCCAGCTCACTACTTTCAACTGGACAGGGCGGGTACGAGCAGTACTTC. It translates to CASSLLSTGQGGYEQYF.

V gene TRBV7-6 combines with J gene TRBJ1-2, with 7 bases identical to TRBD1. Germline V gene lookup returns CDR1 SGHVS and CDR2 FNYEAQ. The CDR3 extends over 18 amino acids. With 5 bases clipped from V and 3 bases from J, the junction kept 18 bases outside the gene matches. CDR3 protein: CASSGPPPQRTGHYGYTF. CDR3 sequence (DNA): TGTGCCAGCAGCGGCCCCCCTCCCCAAAGGACAGGACACTATGGCTACACCTTC.

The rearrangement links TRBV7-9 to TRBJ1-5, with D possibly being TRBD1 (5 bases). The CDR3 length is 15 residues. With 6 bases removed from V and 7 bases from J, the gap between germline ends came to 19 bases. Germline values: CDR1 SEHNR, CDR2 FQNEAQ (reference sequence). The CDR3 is CASSPLKRDQQPQHF. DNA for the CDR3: TGTGCCAGCAGTCCACTTAAACGGGACCAACAGCCCCAGCATTTT.

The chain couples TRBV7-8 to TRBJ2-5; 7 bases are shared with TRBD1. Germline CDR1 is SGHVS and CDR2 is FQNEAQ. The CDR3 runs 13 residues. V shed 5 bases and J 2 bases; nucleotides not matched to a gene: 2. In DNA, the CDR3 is TGTGCCAGCAGCCGGGGACAGCAAGAGACCCAGTACTTC. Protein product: CASSRGQQETQYF.

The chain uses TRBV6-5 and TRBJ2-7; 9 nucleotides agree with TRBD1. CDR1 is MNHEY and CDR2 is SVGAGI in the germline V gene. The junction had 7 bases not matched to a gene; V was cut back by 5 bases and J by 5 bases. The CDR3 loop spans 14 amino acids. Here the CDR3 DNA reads TGTGCCAGCAGTGACAGGGGGATCGTCCACGAGCAGTACTTC. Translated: CASSDRGIVHEQYF.

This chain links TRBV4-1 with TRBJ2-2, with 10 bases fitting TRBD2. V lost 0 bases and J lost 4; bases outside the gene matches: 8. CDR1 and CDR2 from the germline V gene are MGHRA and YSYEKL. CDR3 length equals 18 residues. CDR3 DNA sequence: TGCGCCAGCAGCCAAGATCCTAGCGGGGGCCTATCCACCGGGGAGCTGTTTTTT. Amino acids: CASSQDPSGGLSTGELFF.

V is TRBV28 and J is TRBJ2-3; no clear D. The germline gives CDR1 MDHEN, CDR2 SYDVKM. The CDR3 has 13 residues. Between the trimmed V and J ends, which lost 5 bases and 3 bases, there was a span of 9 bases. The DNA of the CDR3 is TGTGCCAGCAGTGGACCCCAAACAGATACGCAGTATTTT. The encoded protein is CASSGPQTDTQYF.

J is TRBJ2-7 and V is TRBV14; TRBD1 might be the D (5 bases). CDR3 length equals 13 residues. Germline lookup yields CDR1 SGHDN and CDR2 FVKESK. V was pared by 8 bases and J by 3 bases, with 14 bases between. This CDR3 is CASSRQPSYEQYF. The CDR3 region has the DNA TGTGCCAGCTCCAGACAGCCGAGCTACGAGCAGTACTTC.

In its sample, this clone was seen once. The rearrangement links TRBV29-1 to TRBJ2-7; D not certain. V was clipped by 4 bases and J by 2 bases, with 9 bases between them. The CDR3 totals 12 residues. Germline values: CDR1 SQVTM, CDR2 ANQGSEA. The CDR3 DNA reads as TGCAGCGTTGTAGGCCAGACCTACGAGCAGTACTTC. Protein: CSVVGQTYEQYF.

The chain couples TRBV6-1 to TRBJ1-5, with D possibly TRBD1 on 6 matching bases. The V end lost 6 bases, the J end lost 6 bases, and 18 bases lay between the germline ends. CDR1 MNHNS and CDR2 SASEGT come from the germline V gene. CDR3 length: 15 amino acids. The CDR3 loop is CASRVEQGKSQPQHF. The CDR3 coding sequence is TGTGCCAGCAGAGTCGAACAGGGAAAAAGTCAGCCCCAGCATTTT.

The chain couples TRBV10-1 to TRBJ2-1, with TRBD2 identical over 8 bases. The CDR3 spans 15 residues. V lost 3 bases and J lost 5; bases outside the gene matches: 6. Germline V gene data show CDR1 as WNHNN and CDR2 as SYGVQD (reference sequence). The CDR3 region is CASSDIAGSHNEQFF. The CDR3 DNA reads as TGCGCCAGCAGTGATATAGCGGGGAGTCACAATGAGCAGTTCTTC.

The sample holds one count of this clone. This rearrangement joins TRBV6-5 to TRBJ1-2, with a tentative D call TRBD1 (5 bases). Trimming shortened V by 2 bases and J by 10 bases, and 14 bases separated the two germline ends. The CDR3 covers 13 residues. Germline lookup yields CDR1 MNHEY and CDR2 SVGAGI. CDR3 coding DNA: TGTGCCAGCAGTTACGGGGGGTCTCTTCCCTACACCTTC. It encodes CASSYGGSLPYTF.

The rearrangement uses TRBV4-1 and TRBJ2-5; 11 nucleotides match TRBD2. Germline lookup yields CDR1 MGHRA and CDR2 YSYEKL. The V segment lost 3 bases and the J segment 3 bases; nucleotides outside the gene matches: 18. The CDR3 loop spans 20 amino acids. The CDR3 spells CASSHGRLAGTPRGKETQYF. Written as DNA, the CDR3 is TGCGCCAGCAGCCACGGCCGACTAGCGGGGACCCCTCGGGGTAAAGAGACCCAGTACTTC.

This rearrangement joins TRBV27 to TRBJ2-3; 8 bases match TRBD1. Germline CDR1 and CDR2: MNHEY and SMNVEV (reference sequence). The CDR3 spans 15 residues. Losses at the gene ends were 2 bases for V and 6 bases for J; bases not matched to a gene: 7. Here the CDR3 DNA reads TGTGCCAGCAGTTTAGGCGGACAGGGATCCGATACGCAGTATTTT. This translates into CASSLGGQGSDTQYF.